These 11 T cell receptor beta chains were sequenced from one sample in a study of blood T cell repertoires in COVID-19. Measured with immunoSEQ multiplex PCR; TCRdb has only the in-frame clones, and not every one. The sample lists fewer than 70,000 clones; over 80% were seen once. Sequencing was done on a sample of peripheral blood. Every receptor here comes from a human donor in a cohort sampled during active COVID-19.

The chain uses TRBV9 and TRBJ2-1, with a weak D call TRBD1 (5 bases). V gave up 5 bases and J gave up 3 bases, with 9 bases separating them. The CDR3 covers 13 residues. Germline values: CDR1 SGDLS, CDR2 YYNGEE. This CDR3 is CASSRQIYNEQFF. CDR3 DNA sequence: TGTGCCAGCAGTAGACAGATCTACAATGAGCAGTTCTTC.

A few counts support this clone. V usage is TRBV9 and J usage is TRBJ2-3, with 10 bases identical to TRBD2. V dropped 3 bases and J dropped 3; count of bases not matched to a gene: 4. The CDR3 sequence is 15 residues long. The V gene's germline CDR1 is SGDLS and CDR2 YYNGEE. The CDR3 sequence: CASSATSGVTDTQYF. DNA of the CDR3: TGTGCCAGCAGCGCAACTAGCGGGGTGACAGATACGCAGTATTTT.

The rearrangement links TRBV28 to TRBJ2-1; 9 nucleotides line up with TRBD1. The CDR3 length is 16 residues. Per the germline V gene, CDR1 is MDHEN and CDR2 is SYDVKM. Germline trimming cut 1 base from V and 6 bases from J; bases unmatched to any gene: 7. CDR3 DNA: TGTGCCAGCAGTTTATCACCGGGACAGGGCCGCAATGAGCAGTTCTTC. Its protein is CASSLSPGQGRNEQFF.

The rearrangement uses TRBV5-1 and TRBJ2-3, with 7 nucleotides matching TRBD1. Germline V gives CDR1 SGHRS, CDR2 YFSETQ. The length of the CDR3 is 16 residues. J lost 1 base, V lost 6 bases, and 11 bases had no gene match. The CDR3 is CASTRTGRGGTDTQYF. In DNA form, the CDR3 reads TGCGCCAGCACTAGGACAGGACGAGGGGGCACAGATACGCAGTATTTT. Full variable domain (rest looked up from reference TRBV5-1 and TRBJ2-3): KAGVTQTPRYLIKTRGQQVTLSCSPISGHRSVSWYQQTPGQGLQFLFEYFSETQRNKGNFPGRFSGRQFSNSRSEMNVSTLELGDSALYLCASTRTGRGGTDTQYFGPGTRLTVL.

V and J are TRBV4-2 and TRBJ2-1, with 11 bases identical to TRBD2. The germline V gene encodes CDR1 LGHNA and CDR2 YNFKEQ. V shed 1 base, J shed 0 bases, and the junction held 5 bases outside the gene matches. This CDR3 has 18 amino acids. The DNA of the CDR3 is TGTGCCAGCAGCCAAGTGACTAGCGGGATAGGCTCCTACAATGAGCAGTTCTTC. It codes for CASSQVTSGIGSYNEQFF.

V and J are TRBV6-6 and TRBJ1-1; 9 nucleotides line up with TRBD1. The V gene end was trimmed by 0 bases and the J gene end by 5 bases; junction bases not matched to a gene: 4. Germline CDR1 is MNHNY and CDR2 is SVGAGI (reference sequence). This CDR3 has 15 amino acids. CDR3 DNA: TGTGCCAGCAGTTACTCCGGGACAGGGAAGACTGAAGCTTTCTTT. This codes for CASSYSGTGKTEAFF.

The rearrangement uses TRBV5-6 and TRBJ2-7; 9 bases are shared with TRBD1. Germline-derived CDR1 and CDR2 are SGHDT and YYEEEE. V trimming: 0 bases; J trimming: 4 bases; junction bases outside the gene matches: 5. CDR3 length: 15 amino acids. CDR3 residues: CASSLGTGVRYEQYF. CDR3 coding DNA: TGTGCCAGCAGCTTGGGGACAGGGGTACGGTACGAGCAGTACTTC.

In its sample, this clone was seen once. The chain combines TRBV5-5 with TRBJ2-3; the match to TRBD1 covers 7 bases. The CDR3 spans 15 residues. Per germline, CDR1 SGHKS and CDR2 YYEKEE (reference sequence). Trimming cost V 0 bases and J 3 bases; bases outside gene matches: 4. The CDR3 DNA sequence: TGTGCCAGCAGCTTGGGTCGACAGGGAACAGATACGCAGTATTTT. It encodes CASSLGRQGTDTQYF.

The chain uses TRBV6-5 and TRBJ2-3, with a possible D match to TRBD1 (5 bases). This CDR3 is built from 15 residues. Trimming took off 6 bases at V and 5 bases at J, with 18 bases between the two ends. Per germline, CDR1 MNHEY and CDR2 SVGAGI. The CDR3, as DNA: TGTGCCAGCAGCCCAGGGCCTCGACGAGGAGATACGCAGTATTTT. It yields the protein CASSPGPRRGDTQYF.

A single count supports this clone. V usage is TRBV28 and J usage is TRBJ1-2, with a weak D call TRBD1 (6 bases). This CDR3 comprises 14 residues. The germline gives CDR1 MDHEN, CDR2 SYDVKM. V lost 5 bases to trimming and J lost 8 bases, with 18 bases between them. The chain's CDR3 is CASSLTGTPKGYTF. The CDR3 DNA follows: TGTGCCAGCAGTCTCACCGGGACACCAAAGGGCTACACCTTC.

The rearrangement uses TRBV5-1 and TRBJ2-7; D is undetermined. The CDR3 contains 12 residues. Germline assignment: CDR1 SGHRS and CDR2 YFSETQ. Trimming took 3 bases from V and 1 from J, leaving 5 bases between them. CDR3 protein: CASSSQSYEQYF. The CDR3 DNA reads TGCGCCAGCAGCTCCCAGTCCTACGAGCAGTACTTC.